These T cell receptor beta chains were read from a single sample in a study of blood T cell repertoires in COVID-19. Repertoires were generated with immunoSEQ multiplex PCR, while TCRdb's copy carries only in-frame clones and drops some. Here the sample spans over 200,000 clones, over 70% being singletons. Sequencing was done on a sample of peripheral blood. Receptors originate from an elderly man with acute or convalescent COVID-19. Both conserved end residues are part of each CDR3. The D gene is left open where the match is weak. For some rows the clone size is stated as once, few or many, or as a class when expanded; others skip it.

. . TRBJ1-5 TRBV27 CASSLWGRGANQPQHF TGTGCCAGCAGTTTATGGGGCAGGGGCGCGAATCAGCCCCAGCATTTT
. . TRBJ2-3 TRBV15 CATSRARNTQYF TGTGCCACCAGCAGAGCGAGAAATACGCAGTATTTT
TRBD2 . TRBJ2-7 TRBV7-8 CASSLGTSGTYEQYF TGTGCCAGCAGCTTAGGGACTAGCGGTACCTACGAGCAGTACTTC
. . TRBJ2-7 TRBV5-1 CASSWGDRTYEQYF TGCGCCAGCAGCTGGGGGGACAGAACCTACGAGCAGTACTTC
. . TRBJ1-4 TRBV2 CASNQQETYEKLFF TGTGCCAGCAACCAACAGGAGACCTACGAAAAACTGTTTTTT
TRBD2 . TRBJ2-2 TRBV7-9 CASSRGTSGRIANTGELFF TGTGCCAGCAGCCGAGGGACTAGCGGGAGGATCGCGAACACCGGGGAGCTGTTTTTT
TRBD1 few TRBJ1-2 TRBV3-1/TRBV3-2 CASSHGTGVGYTF TGTGCCAGCAGCCACGGGACAGGGGTTGGCTACACCTTC
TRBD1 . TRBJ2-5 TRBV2 CASNSGGETQYF TGTGCCAGCAATTCAGGGGGTGAGACCCAGTACTTC
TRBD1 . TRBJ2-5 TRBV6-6 CASSPGQGTTGETQYF TGTGCCAGCAGTCCGGGACAGGGGACCACTGGGGAGACCCAGTACTTC
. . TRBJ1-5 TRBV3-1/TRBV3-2 CASSRGNQPQHF TGTGCCAGCAGTCGAGGAAATCAGCCCCAGCATTTT
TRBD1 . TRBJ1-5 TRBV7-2 CASSFGTVNQPQHF TGTGCCAGCAGCTTCGGGACAGTAAATCAGCCCCAGCATTTT
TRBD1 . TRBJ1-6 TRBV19 CASSRGQGVSPLHF TGTGCCAGTAGTAGAGGACAGGGGGTTTCACCCCTCCACTTT